This T cell receptor beta chain was profiled in a study of OX40 agonist ivuxolimab in advanced cancers. Overall study context: The patients got ivuxolimab, which is an agonistic anti-OX40 (CD134) antibody. Of the patients, three showed partial responses, one with hepatocellular carcinoma and two with cutaneous melanoma.

Concerning this clone itself: Its antigen remains unknown.

Peripheral blood came from all dose cohorts at three timepoints. Study-wide results and limits: CD4+ and CD8+ blood T cells expanded clonally by week 6 at 0.1 to 3.0 mg/kg.

TCRdb's table, derived via immunoSEQ multiplex PCR, lists solely in-frame clones and lacks some. The table lists about 92,000 clones, 90% to 95% of them singletons. Germline CDR1 reads SGHRS; CDR2 reads YFSETQ. This CDR3 has 14 residues. V was trimmed by 4 bases and J by 2 bases, leaving 12 bases between them. J is TRBJ2-5 and V is TRBV5-1; D could derive from TRBD1 or TRBD2 (5 bases each). The receptor's source is an adult with an advanced solid tumor such as melanoma, head and neck, liver or kidney cancer. Sequencing used CD4+ or CD8+ T cells sorted from blood, obtained in a trial of the OX40 agonist ivuxolimab. CDR3 amino acids: CASSPGAKQETQYF. DNA of the CDR3: TGCGCCAGCAGCCCCGGGGCTAAACAAGAGACCCAGTACTTC.